The next 9 T cell receptor beta chains were all read from a single sample in a study of blood T cell repertoires in COVID-19. Assay: immunoSEQ multiplex PCR; the TCRdb copy retains only in-frame clones and omits some. The sample has under 150,000 clones; about 86% are singletons. Sequences were obtained from peripheral blood. These receptor sequences come from a woman between 50 and 59 years old who had recovered from COVID-19.

In its sample, this clone was seen a few times. This chain joins TRBV19 and TRBJ2-5, with D tentatively TRBD2 (6 bases). Per the germline V gene, CDR1 is LNHDA and CDR2 is SQIVND (reference sequence). V dropped 4 bases and J dropped 5 bases, with 14 bases sitting between them. The CDR3 runs 14 residues. CDR3 DNA sequence: TGTGCCAGTAGTAAGGCAGGGAGGCTTGAGACCCAGTACTTC. Residues: CASSKAGRLETQYF.

V and J are TRBV7-9 and TRBJ2-7; tentative D call: TRBD2 (6 bases). V was cut by 5 bases and J by 9 bases, with 20 bases left in between. Per the germline V gene, CDR1 is SEHNR and CDR2 is FQNEAQ (reference sequence). The CDR3 is 14 residues long. The CDR3 is CASSPGTLSSGQYF. CDR3 sequence (DNA): TGTGCCAGCAGCCCCGGGACTCTCAGTTCGGGGCAGTACTTC.

J is TRBJ1-5 and V is TRBV7-9; tentatively, D is TRBD1 (6 bases). V was trimmed by 6 bases and J by 4 bases, leaving 19 bases between them. The CDR3 loop spans 16 amino acids. CDR1 is SEHNR, CDR2 FQNEAQ, per germline (reference sequence). CDR3: CASSPGGQGRNQPQHF. The DNA for the CDR3 is TGTGCCAGCAGTCCGGGGGGGCAGGGAAGAAATCAGCCCCAGCATTTT. The full variable domain, rest sourced from reference TRBV7-9 and TRBJ1-5, is DTGVSQNPRHKITKRGQNVTFRCDPISEHNRLYWYRQTLGQGPEFLTYFQNEAQLEKSRLLSDRFSAERPKGSFSTLEIQRTEQGDSAMYLCASSPGGQGRNQPQHFGDGTRLSIL.

This clone was detected only once. The chain links TRBV4-3 to TRBJ1-2, with D uncertain. V dropped 4 bases and J dropped 4 bases, with 19 bases sitting between them. CDR1 is LGHNA and CDR2 is YSLEER in the germline V gene. CDR3 length: 16 amino acids. CDR3 DNA sequence: TGCGCCAGCAGCCCAACCGGGGAGGGAACCCTCTATGGCTACACCTTC. This sequence encodes CASSPTGEGTLYGYTF.

The rearrangement joins TRBV28 to TRBJ1-3; 8 bases match TRBD1. Germline CDR1 reads MDHEN; CDR2 reads SYDVKM. The CDR3 has 14 residues. V trimming: 4 bases; J trimming: 2 bases; junction bases outside the gene matches: 1. CDR3 region: CASSWTGTGNTIYF. The CDR3 DNA sequence: TGTGCCAGCAGTTGGACAGGGACTGGAAACACCATATATTTT.

The genes are TRBV27 and TRBJ2-7; D call uncertain. CDR3 length equals 11 residues. V shed 5 bases and J shed 5 bases, with 7 bases lying between them. The germline V gene has CDR1 MNHEY and CDR2 SMNVEV (reference sequence). Here the CDR3 reads CASSRGNEQYF. CDR3 coding DNA: TGTGCCAGCAGTCGCGGAAACGAGCAGTACTTC.

The rearrangement joins TRBV30 to TRBJ2-6; 7 bases line up with TRBD1. The CDR3 length is 19 residues. V lost 2 bases to trimming and J lost 0 bases; unmatched junction nucleotides: 13. Looked up from germline, CDR1 is GTSNPN and CDR2 is SVGIG (reference sequence). This chain's CDR3 is CAWSPRDRVLLSGANVLTF. The CDR3 DNA follows: TGTGCCTGGAGTCCCCGCGACAGGGTGCTCCTCTCTGGGGCCAACGTCCTGACTTTC. The full variable domain, in which reference TRBV30 and TRBJ2-6 provide the parts outside the CDR3, is SQTIHQWPATLVQPVGSPLSLECTVEGTSNPNLYWYRQAAGRGLQLLFYSVGIGQISSEVPQNLSASRPQDRQFILSSKKLLLSDSGFYLCAWSPRDRVLLSGANVLTFGAGSRLTVL.

V and J are TRBV7-9 and TRBJ2-7; 8 bases are shared with TRBD2. Looked up from germline, CDR1 is SEHNR and CDR2 is FQNEAQ (reference sequence). Trimming cost V 2 bases and J 5 bases; bases outside gene matches: 8. The length of the CDR3 is 15 residues. The CDR3 DNA reads TGTGCCAGCAGCTTACTTTCAGGACTAGCCCACGAGCAGTACTTC. This sequence encodes CASSLLSGLAHEQYF. The whole variable domain, filled in from reference TRBV7-9 and TRBJ2-7, reads DTGVSQNPRHKITKRGQNVTFRCDPISEHNRLYWYRQTLGQGPEFLTYFQNEAQLEKSRLLSDRFSAERPKGSFSTLEIQRTEQGDSAMYLCASSLLSGLAHEQYFGPGTRLTVT.

The chain couples TRBV7-3 to TRBJ2-2, with 15 bases matching TRBD2. CDR3 length: 21 residues. V lost 3 bases and J lost 0; bases outside the gene matches: 11. Germline-derived CDR1 and CDR2 are SGHTA and FQGTGA. The CDR3 spells CASSLAARGLAGGANTGELFF. In DNA form, the CDR3 reads TGTGCCAGCAGCTTGGCAGCCAGGGGACTAGCGGGAGGAGCGAACACCGGGGAGCTGTTTTTT.